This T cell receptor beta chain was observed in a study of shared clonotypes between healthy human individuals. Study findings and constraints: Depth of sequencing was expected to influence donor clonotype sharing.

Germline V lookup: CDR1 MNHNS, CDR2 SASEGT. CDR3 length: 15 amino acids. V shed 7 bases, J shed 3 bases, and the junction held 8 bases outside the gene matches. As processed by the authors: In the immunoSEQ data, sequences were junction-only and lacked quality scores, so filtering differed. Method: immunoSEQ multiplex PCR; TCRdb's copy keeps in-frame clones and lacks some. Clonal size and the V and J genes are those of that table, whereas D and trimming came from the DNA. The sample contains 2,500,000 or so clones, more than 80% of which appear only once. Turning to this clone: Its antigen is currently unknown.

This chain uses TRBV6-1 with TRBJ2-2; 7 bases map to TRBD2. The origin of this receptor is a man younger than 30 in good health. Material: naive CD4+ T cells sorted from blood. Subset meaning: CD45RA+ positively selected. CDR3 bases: TGTGCCAGCAAACCGACTAGCCGTGACACCGGGGAGCTGTTTTTT. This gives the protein CASKPTSRDTGELFF.